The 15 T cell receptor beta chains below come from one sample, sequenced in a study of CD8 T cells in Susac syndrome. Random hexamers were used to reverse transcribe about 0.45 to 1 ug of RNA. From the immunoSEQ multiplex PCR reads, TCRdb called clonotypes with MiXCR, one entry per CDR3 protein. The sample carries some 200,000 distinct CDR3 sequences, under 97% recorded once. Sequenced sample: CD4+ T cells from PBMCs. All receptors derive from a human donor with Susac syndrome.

In nucleotides, the CDR3 is TGCAGTGCTAACCCGGGGACAGGGGAACTCAATGAGCAGTTCTTC. Translating it yields CSANPGTGELNEQFF. The chain employs TRBV20-1 and TRBJ2-1; the match to TRBD1 covers 10 bases. With V trimmed by 4 bases and J by 6 bases, 9 bases remained unmatched. This CDR3 is built from 15 residues. Germline-derived CDR1 and CDR2 are DFQATT and SNEGSKA (reference sequence).

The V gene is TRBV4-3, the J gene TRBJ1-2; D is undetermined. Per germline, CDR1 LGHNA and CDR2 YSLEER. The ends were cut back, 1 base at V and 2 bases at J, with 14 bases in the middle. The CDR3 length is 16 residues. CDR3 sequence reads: CASSQVGAGLNYGYTF. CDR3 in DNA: TGCGCCAGCAGCCAAGTAGGAGCGGGCCTAAACTATGGCTACACCTTC.

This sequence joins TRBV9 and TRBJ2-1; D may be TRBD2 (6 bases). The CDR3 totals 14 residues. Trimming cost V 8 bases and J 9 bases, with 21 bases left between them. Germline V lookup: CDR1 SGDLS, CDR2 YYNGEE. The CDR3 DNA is TGTGCCAGATACCGGGACTGGGGCTTCGGTGAGCAGTTCTTC. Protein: CARYRDWGFGEQFF.

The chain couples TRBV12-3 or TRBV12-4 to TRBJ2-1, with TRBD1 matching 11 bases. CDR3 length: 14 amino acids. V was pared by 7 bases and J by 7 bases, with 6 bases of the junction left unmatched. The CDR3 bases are TGTGCCAGCACCCGGGACAGGGGGTCGAATGAGCAGTTCTTC. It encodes CASTRDRGSNEQFF.

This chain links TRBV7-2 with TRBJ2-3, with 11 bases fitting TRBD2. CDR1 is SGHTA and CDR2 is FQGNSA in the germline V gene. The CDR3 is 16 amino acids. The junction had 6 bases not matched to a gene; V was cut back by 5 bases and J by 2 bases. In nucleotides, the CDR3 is TGTGCCAGCAGCGACCGACTAGCGGGGTTCACAGATACGCAGTATTTT. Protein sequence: CASSDRLAGFTDTQYF.

Here the CDR3 reads CASSLDRDYYNEQFF. For the CDR3, the DNA is TGTGCCAGCAGCCTGGACAGAGACTATTACAATGAGCAGTTCTTC. The rearrangement joins TRBV7-2 to TRBJ2-1; a possible D gene is TRBD1 (6 bases). The V end lost 5 bases, the J end lost 4 bases, and 15 bases lay between the germline ends. The CDR3 totals 15 residues. CDR1 and CDR2 (germline): SGHTA, FQGNSA.

CDR3 in amino acids: CASSFARGRTEAFF. CDR3 coding DNA: TGTGCCAGCAGTTTTGCCAGGGGGCGTACTGAAGCTTTCTTT. The chain is built from TRBV12-3 or TRBV12-4 and TRBJ1-1, with TRBD1 matching 8 bases. Losses at the gene ends were 3 bases for V and 5 bases for J; bases not matched to a gene: 5. CDR3 length: 14 residues.

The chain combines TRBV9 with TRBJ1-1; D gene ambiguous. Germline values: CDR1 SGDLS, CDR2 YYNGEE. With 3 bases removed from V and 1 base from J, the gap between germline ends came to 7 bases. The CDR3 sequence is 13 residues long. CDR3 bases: TGTGCCAGCAGCGGTACACAGAACACTGAAGCTTTCTTT. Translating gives CASSGTQNTEAFF.

The CDR3: CAWKNRGGYEQYF. CDR3 nucleotides: TGTGCCTGGAAGAACAGGGGAGGCTACGAGCAGTACTTC. The chain couples TRBV30 to TRBJ2-7; a weak D match, TRBD1 (7 bases). Germline CDR1 reads GTSNPN; CDR2 reads SVGIG (reference sequence). V was pared by 4 bases and J by 3 bases, with 13 bases between. This CDR3 is built from 13 residues.

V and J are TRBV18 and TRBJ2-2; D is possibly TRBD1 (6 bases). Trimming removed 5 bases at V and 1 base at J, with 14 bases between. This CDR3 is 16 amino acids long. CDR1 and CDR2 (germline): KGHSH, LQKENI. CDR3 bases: TGTGCCAGCTCAGCCCTTCAGACAGGGAACACCGGGGAGCTGTTTTTT. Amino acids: CASSALQTGNTGELFF.

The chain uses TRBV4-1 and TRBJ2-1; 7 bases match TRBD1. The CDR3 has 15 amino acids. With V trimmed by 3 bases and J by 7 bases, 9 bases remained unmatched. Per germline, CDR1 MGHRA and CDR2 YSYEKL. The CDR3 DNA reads TGCGCCAGCAGCCACGGTAGGAGCAGGGGGAATGAGCAGTTCTTC. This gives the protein CASSHGRSRGNEQFF.

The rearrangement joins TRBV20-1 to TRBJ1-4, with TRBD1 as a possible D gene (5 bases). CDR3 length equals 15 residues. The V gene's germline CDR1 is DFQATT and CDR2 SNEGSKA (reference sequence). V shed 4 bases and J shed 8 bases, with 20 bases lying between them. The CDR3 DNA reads TGCAGTGCTACCCCTAGAACAGGCCGGGGCGAAAAACTGTTTTTT. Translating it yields CSATPRTGRGEKLFF.

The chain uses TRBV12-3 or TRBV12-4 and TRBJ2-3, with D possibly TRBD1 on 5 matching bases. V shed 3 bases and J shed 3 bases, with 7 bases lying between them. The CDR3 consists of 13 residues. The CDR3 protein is CASSFRGTDTQYF. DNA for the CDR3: TGTGCCAGCAGTTTTAGGGGTACAGATACGCAGTATTTT.

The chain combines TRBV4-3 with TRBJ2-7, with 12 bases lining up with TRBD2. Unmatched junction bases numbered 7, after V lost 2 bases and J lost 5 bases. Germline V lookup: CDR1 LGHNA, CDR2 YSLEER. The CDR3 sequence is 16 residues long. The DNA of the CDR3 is TGCGCCAGCAGCCAATCCCCAGGACTAGCGGGGCACGAGCAGTACTTC. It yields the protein CASSQSPGLAGHEQYF.

Here the CDR3 reads CASSRIDRGRRNEQFF. CDR3 nucleotide sequence: TGCGCCAGCAGCCGGATAGACAGGGGGCGGCGGAATGAGCAGTTCTTC. The gene calls are TRBV4-3 and TRBJ2-1, with TRBD1 identical over 10 bases. CDR1 is LGHNA, CDR2 YSLEER, per germline. CDR3 size: 16 residues. V was clipped by 4 bases and J by 7 bases; unmatched bases: 10.